This T cell receptor (beta chain) was recovered during a study of T cell clones after liver transplantation. Germline V gene data show CDR1 as LGHNA and CDR2 as YNFKEQ. V was shortened by 0 bases and J by 8 bases, with 10 bases between the two germline ends. The CDR3 has 14 amino acids. Profiling relied on immunoSEQ multiplex PCR, and the TCRdb table lists in-frame clones only, not all of them. The sample gives tens of thousands of clones, less than 90% of which show up once; approximately 2.8% is in the top ten. The sequencing here drew on CD4+ T cells from blood, taken at the 22-month timepoint. The chain has TRBV4-2 and TRBJ1-4; a weak D match, TRBD1 (5 bases). This sequence was found in a human patient who received a liver transplant. A share of the T cells may be of graft donor origin. DNA for the CDR3: TGTGCCAGCAGCCAAGAGGGGCTTGAGGAAAAACTGTTTTTT. Encoded protein: CASSQEGLEEKLFF.